This T cell receptor beta chain was sequenced during a study of response to subunit inactivated influenza vaccine. This clonotype has only a few counts. What it binds is unknown. Regarding the study as a whole: It was the authors' suggestion that each seasonal influenza vaccination recruits few new T cells.

The germline V and J ends were trimmed by 6 bases and 0 bases, with 12 bases remaining between them. In germline, CDR1 is MNHEY, CDR2 SVGEGT. The CDR3 is made up of 15 amino acids. Each CDR3 protein is one row after TCRdb ran MiXCR on the RT-PCR reads. The table records some 520,000 distinct CDR3 sequences, approximately 17% of them present only once. The chain is built from TRBV6-2 or TRBV6-3 and TRBJ2-1; D is ambiguous. The sample consisted of CD4+ T cells sorted from PBMCs, taken roughly 24 months after vaccination. The sequence came from a man aged 50 to 75 who received an inactivated influenza vaccine. CDR3 amino acids: CASSEPGSSYNEQFF. The CDR3 DNA reads as TGTGCCAGCAGCGAACCTGGTAGCTCCTACAATGAGCAGTTCTTC.